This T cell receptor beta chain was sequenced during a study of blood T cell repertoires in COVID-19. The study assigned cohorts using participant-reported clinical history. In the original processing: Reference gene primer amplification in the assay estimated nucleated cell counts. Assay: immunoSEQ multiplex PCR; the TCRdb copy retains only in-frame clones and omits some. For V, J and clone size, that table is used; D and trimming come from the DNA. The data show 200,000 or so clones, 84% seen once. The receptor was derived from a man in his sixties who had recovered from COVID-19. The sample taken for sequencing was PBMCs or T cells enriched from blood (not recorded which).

CDR3 sequence (DNA): TGTGCCACCAGTCCCAAGGGGGCCCCAAGCAATCAGCCCCAGCATTTT. This sequence encodes CATSPKGAPSNQPQHF. The chain uses TRBV24-1 and TRBJ1-5, with TRBD1 identical over 7 bases. The J segment lost 1 base and the V segment lost 6 bases, leaving 8 bases of the junction unmatched. Germline V gene lookup returns CDR1 KGHDR and CDR2 SFDVKD. CDR3 length: 16 amino acids.